One and the same sample provided the 8 T cell receptor beta chains below, sequenced in a study of blood T cell repertoires in COVID-19. Sequencing was performed with immunoSEQ multiplex PCR; in TCRdb, only in-frame clones are kept and a portion is missing. The sample consists of about 210,000 clones, 85% of them appearing once. The sample consisted of PBMCs or T cells enriched from blood (not recorded which). These receptors all come from a man aged 35 to 55 who had recovered from COVID-19.

The chain uses TRBV7-3 and TRBJ2-1; 10 bases match TRBD2. J gave up 3 bases and V 1 base, and 3 bases lay outside the gene matches. Germline V gene lookup returns CDR1 SGHTA and CDR2 FQGTGA. The CDR3 consists of 16 residues. The CDR3 DNA follows: TGTGCCAGCAGCTTAATGGGGACTAGCGTCTACAATGAGCAGTTCTTC. This translates into CASSLMGTSVYNEQFF. Full variable domain (outside the CDR3, taken from reference TRBV7-3 and TRBJ2-1): GAGVSQTPSNKVTEKGKYVELRCDPISGHTALYWYRQSLGQGPEFLIYFQGTGAADDSGLPNDRFFAVRPEGSVSTLKIQRTERGDSAVYLCASSLMGTSVYNEQFFGPGTRLTVL.

This chain uses TRBV20-1 with TRBJ2-7; 8 bases map to TRBD2. The CDR3 extends over 15 amino acids. Germline V gene lookup returns CDR1 DFQATT and CDR2 SNEGSKA (reference sequence). Trimming took 3 bases from V and 5 from J; bases not matched to a gene: 12. The CDR3 bases are TGCAGTGCTAGTAATGTGTACGGGGGGGAGGACGAGCAGTACTTC. Amino acids: CSASNVYGGEDEQYF.

The V call is TRBV7-2, the J call TRBJ1-1, with D unresolved. Looked up from germline, CDR1 is SGHTA and CDR2 is FQGNSA. The CDR3 extends over 15 amino acids. V was cut by 2 bases and J by 1 base, with 11 bases left in between. As DNA, the CDR3 is TGTGCCAGCAGCTTATACGAGGTACGGAACACTGAAGCTTTCTTT. It is translated as CASSLYEVRNTEAFF.

The chain employs TRBV10-3 and TRBJ2-7; D gene ambiguous. Germline loops: CDR1 ENHRY, CDR2 SYGVKD. V was trimmed by 10 bases and J by 3 bases, leaving 19 bases between them. The CDR3 length is 14 residues. In DNA form, the CDR3 reads TGTGCCACCACGGAGTCCCAGGCATTCTACGAGCAGTACTTC. It specifies CATTESQAFYEQYF.

This sequence joins TRBV10-3 and TRBJ2-2, with a tentative D call TRBD2 (7 bases). The V end lost 6 bases, the J end lost 6 bases, and 20 bases lay between the germline ends. The CDR3 consists of 16 residues. Germline V lookup: CDR1 ENHRY, CDR2 SYGVKD. DNA of the CDR3: TGTGCCATCAGGAGGGGGGGCACCCATGGCTCCGGGGAGCTGTTTTTT. The encoded protein is CAIRRGGTHGSGELFF.

V is TRBV11-3 and J is TRBJ2-5, with 10 bases fitting TRBD1. This CDR3 contains 15 residues. CDR1 and CDR2 from the germline V gene are SGHNT and YENEEA. The V and J ends lost 4 bases and 2 bases, in that order; junction bases with no gene match: 4. The CDR3 loop is CASSSRDRGQETQYF. CDR3 in DNA: TGTGCCAGCAGCTCCCGGGACAGGGGTCAAGAGACCCAGTACTTC.

The chain is built from TRBV24-1 and TRBJ2-1, with TRBD1 matching 7 bases. Germline V gene lookup returns CDR1 KGHDR and CDR2 SFDVKD. Trimming cost V 4 bases and J 0 bases; bases outside gene matches: 5. This CDR3 is 16 amino acids long. The CDR3 sequence: CATSDHRDSSYNEQFF. In DNA, the CDR3 is TGTGCCACCAGTGACCACCGGGACAGCTCCTACAATGAGCAGTTCTTC.

The chain links TRBV9 to TRBJ2-5, with unresolved D. The V and J ends lost 1 base and 4 bases respectively, with 17 bases between them. The CDR3 loop spans 16 amino acids. Germline assignment: CDR1 SGDLS and CDR2 YYNGEE. The CDR3 DNA follows: TGTGCCAGCAGCGTAACATTCGGGTCGGTATTAGAGACCCAGTACTTC. The encoded protein is CASSVTFGSVLETQYF.